One sample yielded the 6 T cell receptor beta chains listed below, sequenced in a study of T cells in Graves' hyperthyroidism and ophthalmopathy. Amplification yielded TCR beta CDR3 regions, with RNA transcripts as the source. Initially, a first-round RT-PCR of the TCR CDR3 employed the HTBI primer set. TCRdb used MiXCR to reprocess the multiplex PCR reads, holding one entry per CDR3 protein. This table holds 550,000 to 650,000 distinct CDR3 sequences, approximately 15% found once. What was sequenced was blood. The receptors derive from a woman in her twenties or thirties with Graves' hyperthyroidism that later progressed to Graves' ophthalmopathy.

This clonotype came up a few times. The gene calls are TRBV3-1 and TRBJ2-7, with TRBD2 identical over 8 bases. After removal of 1 base from V and 6 bases from J, the junction contained 5 bases not matched to a gene. Germline values: CDR1 LGHDT, CDR2 YNNKEL (reference sequence). The CDR3 spans 14 residues. The CDR3 DNA reads as TGTGCCAGCAGCCAAGGAGCGGGAGTACGCGAGCAGTACTTC. As protein: CASSQGAGVREQYF.

This clonotype was picked up many times. This chain connects TRBV27 to TRBJ2-7; the match to TRBD2 covers 7 bases. The trim removed 3 bases at V and 3 bases at J, leaving 5 bases unmatched. The CDR3 is 14 residues long. Per germline, CDR1 MNHEY and CDR2 SMNVEV (reference sequence). The DNA for the CDR3 is TGTGCCAGCAGTTTCGGGGGGAGGTACTACGAGCAGTACTTC. Translated: CASSFGGRYYEQYF.

This clonotype was detected ten times or more. The chain links TRBV24-1 to TRBJ2-1; TRBD2 matches at 13 bases. Germline V gene lookup returns CDR1 KGHDR and CDR2 SFDVKD. The CDR3 has 16 amino acids. The trim removed 4 bases at V and 10 bases at J, leaving 9 bases unmatched. In DNA, the CDR3 is TGTGCCACCAGTGACTCCACTAGCGGGAGGGCGGTGGAGCAGTTCTTC. Amino acid sequence: CATSDSTSGRAVEQFF.

This clonotype showed up many times. V gene TRBV20-1 combines with J gene TRBJ2-7; D ambiguous. The CDR3 loop spans 13 amino acids. The ends were cut back, 1 base at V and 4 bases at J, with 11 bases in the middle. Germline lookup yields CDR1 DFQATT and CDR2 SNEGSKA (reference sequence). CDR3 amino acids: CSARGNGPYEQYF. The CDR3, as DNA: TGCAGTGCTAGAGGGAACGGGCCGTACGAGCAGTACTTC.

This clonotype was observed once. This may arise from a read error, as a much more abundant clone is one base away. The V gene is TRBV12-3 or TRBV12-4, the J gene TRBJ2-3; 10 nucleotides agree with TRBD2. The CDR3 loop spans 15 amino acids. V lost 8 bases to trimming and J lost 7 bases; unmatched junction nucleotides: 12. CDR3 coding DNA: TGTGCCAGCTATTCGCCTAGCGGGAGAACGAATACGCAGTATTTT. Amino acids: CASYSPSGRTNTQYF.

In its sample, this clonotype was seen many times. The chain joins TRBV18 to TRBJ1-1; D call uncertain. Trimming took 3 bases from V and 1 from J, leaving 6 bases between them. This CDR3 has 13 residues. CDR1 KGHSH and CDR2 LQKENI come from the germline V gene. DNA of the CDR3: TGTGCCAGCTCACCGCTGACGAACACTGAAGCTTTCTTT. Its translation: CASSPLTNTEAFF.